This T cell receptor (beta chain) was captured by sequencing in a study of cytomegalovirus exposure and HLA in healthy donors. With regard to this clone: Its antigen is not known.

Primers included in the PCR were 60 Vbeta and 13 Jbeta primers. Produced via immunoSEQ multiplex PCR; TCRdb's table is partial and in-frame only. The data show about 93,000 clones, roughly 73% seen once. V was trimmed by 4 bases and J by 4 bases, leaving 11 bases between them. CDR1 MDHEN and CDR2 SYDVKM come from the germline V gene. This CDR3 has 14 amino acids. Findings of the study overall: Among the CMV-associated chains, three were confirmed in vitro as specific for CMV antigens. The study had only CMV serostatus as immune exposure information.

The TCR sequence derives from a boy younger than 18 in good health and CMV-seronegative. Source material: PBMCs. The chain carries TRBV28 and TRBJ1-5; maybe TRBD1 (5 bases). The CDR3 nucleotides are TGTGCCAGCAGTTGGCGGGGCAAAAATCAGCCCCAGCATTTT. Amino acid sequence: CASSWRGKNQPQHF.